The source of this T cell receptor beta chain is a study of blood T cell repertoires in COVID-19. With V trimmed by 4 bases and J by 1 base, 3 bases remained unmatched. This CDR3 spans 16 amino acids. The germline gives CDR1 SGHNT, CDR2 YYREEE (reference sequence). Sequencing used immunoSEQ multiplex PCR; TCRdb keeps in-frame clones, though not all of them. The data show tens of thousands of clones, roughly 90% seen once. The chain links TRBV5-4 to TRBJ2-3; 13 positions agree with TRBD2. This TCR was sampled from a human donor in a cohort sampled during active COVID-19. The donor label of this sample is uncertain. Sequences were obtained from peripheral blood. The CDR3 loop reads CASSIGLAGGTDTQYF. For the CDR3, the DNA is TGTGCCAGCAGCATCGGACTAGCGGGGGGCACAGATACGCAGTATTTT.